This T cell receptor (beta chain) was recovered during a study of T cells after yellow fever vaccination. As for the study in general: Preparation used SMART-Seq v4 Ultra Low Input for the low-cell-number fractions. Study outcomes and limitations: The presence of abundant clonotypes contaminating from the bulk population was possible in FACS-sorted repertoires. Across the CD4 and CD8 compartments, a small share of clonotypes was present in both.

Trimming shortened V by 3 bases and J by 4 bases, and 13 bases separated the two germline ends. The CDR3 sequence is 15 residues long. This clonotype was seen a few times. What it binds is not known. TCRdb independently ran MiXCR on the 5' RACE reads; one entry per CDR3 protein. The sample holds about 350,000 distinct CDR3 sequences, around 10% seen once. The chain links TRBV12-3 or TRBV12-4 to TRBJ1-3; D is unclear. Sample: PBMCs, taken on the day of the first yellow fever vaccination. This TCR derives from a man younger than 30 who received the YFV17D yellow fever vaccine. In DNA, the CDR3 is TGTGCCAGCAGTTTGTCAGCTGAAGGGGGAAACACCATATATTTT. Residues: CASSLSAEGGNTIYF.